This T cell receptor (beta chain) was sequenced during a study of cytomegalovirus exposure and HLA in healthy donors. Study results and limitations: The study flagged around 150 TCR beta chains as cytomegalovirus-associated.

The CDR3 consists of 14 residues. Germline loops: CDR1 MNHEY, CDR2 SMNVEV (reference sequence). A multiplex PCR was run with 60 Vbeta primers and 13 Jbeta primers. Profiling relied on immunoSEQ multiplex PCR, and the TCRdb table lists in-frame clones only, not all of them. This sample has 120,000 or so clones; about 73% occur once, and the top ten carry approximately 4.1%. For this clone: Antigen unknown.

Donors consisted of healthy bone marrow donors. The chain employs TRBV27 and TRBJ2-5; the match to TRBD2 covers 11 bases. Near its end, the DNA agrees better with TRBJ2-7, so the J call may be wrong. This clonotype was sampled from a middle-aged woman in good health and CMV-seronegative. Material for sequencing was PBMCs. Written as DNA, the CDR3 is TGTGCCAGCAGTTTAGGGACTAGCGGCTACGAGCAGTACTTC. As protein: CASSLGTSGYEQYF.